What follows are 22 T cell receptor beta chains derived from one specimen sequenced in a study of control samples from healthy donors and cancer patients. This table comes from immunoSEQ multiplex PCR, and its TCRdb copy is limited to in-frame clones, with some not included. This repertoire shows about 160,000 clones, 90% to 95% found once; its top ten account for 8.5%. Sequenced: blood. The source is a woman in her 40s in good health.

CDR3 bases: TGTGCCAGCAGCCCTGGAATAGCGGGAGAAGATACGCAGTATTTT. Its translation: CASSPGIAGEDTQYF. The rearrangement links TRBV5-6 to TRBJ2-3; 9 bases match TRBD2. The germline CDR1 and CDR2 sequences are SGHDT and YYEEEE. The CDR3 length is 15 residues. Trimming took 4 bases from V and 5 from J; bases not matched to a gene: 8.

In its sample, this clone was seen once. This chain connects TRBV5-4 to TRBJ2-3; a possible D gene is TRBD2 (5 bases). Germline V gives CDR1 SGHNT, CDR2 YYREEE (reference sequence). There are 16 residues in the CDR3. Trimming took off 4 bases at V and 1 base at J, with 16 bases between the two ends. CDR3 nucleotide sequence: TGTGCCAGCAGCCCGGTGTCCGGACTGGGCACAGATACGCAGTATTTT. This codes for CASSPVSGLGTDTQYF.

The chain is built from TRBV19 and TRBJ2-3, with 9 bases lining up with TRBD2. The CDR3 consists of 14 residues. The trim removed 3 bases at V and 5 bases at J, leaving 3 bases unmatched. Per the germline V gene, CDR1 is LNHDA and CDR2 is SQIVND (reference sequence). DNA for the CDR3: TGTGCCAGTAGTATGGCGGGGGGGCAAGATACGCAGTATTTT. Amino acid sequence: CASSMAGGQDTQYF.

V and J are TRBV6-5 and TRBJ1-1; 9 bases are shared with TRBD1. Germline V gene sequence: CDR1 MNHEY, CDR2 SVGAGI. Trimming at V came to 5 bases and at J to 5 bases, leaving 6 bases not matched to a gene. This CDR3 has 14 residues. CDR3 residues: CASSKDRGGTEAFF. DNA for the CDR3: TGTGCCAGCAGTAAGGACAGGGGAGGGACTGAAGCTTTCTTT.

V is TRBV7-2 and J is TRBJ2-4; TRBD2 matches 12 bases. Germline V gene data show CDR1 as SGHTA and CDR2 as FQGNSA. The ends lost 0 bases at V and 4 bases at J; junction bases unmatched: 13. There are 20 residues in the CDR3. Here the CDR3 DNA reads TGTGCCAGCAGCTTAGCGCTGTCTAGCGGGAGGGCCCTAGTTAAAAACATTCAGTACTTC. This gives the protein CASSLALSSGRALVKNIQYF.

The chain couples TRBV7-3 to TRBJ2-2; 9 nucleotides line up with TRBD2. The CDR3 is made up of 18 amino acids. J gave up 5 bases and V 0 bases, and 10 bases lay outside the gene matches. CDR1 is SGHTA, CDR2 FQGTGA, per germline. Here the CDR3 DNA reads TGTGCCAGCAGCTTAACCCGAGCGGGGGGACGTTTAACCGGGGAGCTGTTTTTT. The encoded protein is CASSLTRAGGRLTGELFF. Filled out from reference TRBV7-3 and TRBJ2-2, the complete variable domain reads GAGVSQTPSNKVTEKGKYVELRCDPISGHTALYWYRQSLGQGPEFLIYFQGTGAADDSGLPNDRFFAVRPEGSVSTLKIQRTERGDSAVYLCASSLTRAGGRLTGELFFGEGSRLTVL.

The chain joins TRBV5-4 to TRBJ2-5; TRBD1 might be the D (6 bases). The CDR3 has 14 residues. CDR1 SGHNT and CDR2 YYREEE come from the germline V gene (reference sequence). Trimming shortened V by 4 bases and J by 3 bases, and 13 bases separated the two germline ends. This chain's CDR3 is CASSVDSGEETQYF. The CDR3 DNA reads TGTGCCAGCAGCGTTGACTCAGGGGAAGAGACCCAGTACTTC. Variable domain in full (rest from reference TRBV5-4 and TRBJ2-5): ETGVTQSPTHLIKTRGQQVTLRCSSQSGHNTVSWYQQALGQGPQFIFQYYREEENGRGNFPPRFSGLQFPNYSSELNVNALELDDSALYLCASSVDSGEETQYFGPGTRLLVL.

This clone occurred once. The chain is built from TRBV7-9 and TRBJ2-7, with D possibly matching TRBD2 (5 bases). Germline V lookup: CDR1 SEHNR, CDR2 FQNEAQ (reference sequence). This CDR3 comprises 16 residues. Between the trimmed V and J ends, which lost 5 bases and 1 base, there was a span of 18 bases. CDR3 region: CASSGGWTPKSYEQYF. The CDR3 region has the DNA TGTGCCAGCAGCGGCGGGTGGACTCCGAAGTCCTACGAGCAGTACTTC. Full variable domain (missing parts from reference TRBV7-9 and TRBJ2-7): DTGVSQNPRHKITKRGQNVTFRCDPISEHNRLYWYRQTLGQGPEFLTYFQNEAQLEKSRLLSDRFSAERPKGSFSTLEIQRTEQGDSAMYLCASSGGWTPKSYEQYFGPGTRLTVT.

V is TRBV4-3 and J is TRBJ1-3; D might be TRBD1 (5 bases). This CDR3 has 17 amino acids. Between the trimmed V and J ends, which lost 0 bases and 0 bases, there was a span of 12 bases. The germline CDR1 and CDR2 sequences are LGHNA and YSLEER. The CDR3 loop is CASSQEGGGASGNTIYF. The CDR3 DNA follows: TGCGCCAGCAGCCAAGAGGGGGGAGGTGCCTCTGGAAACACCATATATTTT.

The chain joins TRBV5-4 to TRBJ1-2; D is unclear. Trimming took 0 bases from V and 7 from J, leaving 7 bases between them. There are 12 residues in the CDR3. The germline gives CDR1 SGHNT, CDR2 YYREEE (reference sequence). The CDR3 DNA reads TGTGCCAGCAGCTTGGATGGGGTTGGCTACACCTTC. Residues: CASSLDGVGYTF.

This sequence joins TRBV4-1 and TRBJ2-7; tentatively, D is TRBD2 (6 bases). Germline CDR1 and CDR2: MGHRA and YSYEKL. The CDR3 contains 14 residues. The V and J ends lost 4 bases and 0 bases respectively, with 10 bases between them. CDR3 region: CASSRSGDSYEQYF. As DNA, the CDR3 is TGCGCCAGCAGCCGGTCGGGGGACTCCTACGAGCAGTACTTC.

The genes are TRBV7-3 and TRBJ2-3, with D perhaps matching TRBD2 (6 bases). The CDR3 extends over 14 amino acids. CDR1 and CDR2 from the germline V gene are SGHTA and FQGTGA. The V end lost 5 bases, the J end lost 2 bases, and 11 bases lay between the germline ends. CDR3 protein: CASSPGTATDTQYF. CDR3 nucleotides: TGTGCCAGCAGCCCTGGGACTGCCACAGATACGCAGTATTTT.

The rearrangement uses TRBV5-1 and TRBJ1-5, with TRBD1 as a possible D gene (6 bases). CDR3 length: 15 residues. V gave up 1 base and J gave up 7 bases, with 15 bases separating them. The V gene's germline CDR1 is SGHRS and CDR2 YFSETQ. The CDR3 region has the DNA TGCGCCAGCAGCTTGACTGCAGGGGTGGGCCAGCCCCAGCATTTT. This encodes CASSLTAGVGQPQHF.

The gene calls are TRBV9 and TRBJ1-1; 7 positions match TRBD1. The V gene end was trimmed by 4 bases and the J gene end by 5 bases; junction bases not matched to a gene: 11. Germline V lookup: CDR1 SGDLS, CDR2 YYNGEE. This CDR3 region has 15 residues. The CDR3 region is CASSFTGEVGTEAFF. In DNA, the CDR3 is TGTGCCAGCAGCTTCACAGGGGAGGTGGGAACTGAAGCTTTCTTT. Filled out from reference TRBV9 and TRBJ1-1, the complete variable domain reads DSGVTQTPKHLITATGQRVTLRCSPRSGDLSVYWYQQSLDQGLQFLIQYYNGEERAKGNILERFSAQQFPDLHSELNLSSLELGDSALYFCASSFTGEVGTEAFFGQGTRLTVV.

The rearrangement links TRBV6-5 to TRBJ1-2; D might be TRBD1 (6 bases). Per the germline V gene, CDR1 is MNHEY and CDR2 is SVGAGI. Trimming cost V 7 bases and J 0 bases, with 12 bases left between them. The CDR3 sequence is 14 residues long. CDR3 protein: CASKTGYANYGYTF. Here the CDR3 DNA reads TGTGCCAGCAAAACAGGGTATGCTAACTATGGCTACACCTTC.

The V gene is TRBV2, the J gene TRBJ2-5; D gene ambiguous. Germline V CDR1 and CDR2: SNHLY, FYNNEI. This CDR3 comprises 12 residues. V was cut by 4 bases and J by 3 bases, with 6 bases left in between. The CDR3 region is CASSGPKETQYF. The CDR3 DNA reads as TGTGCCAGCAGTGGACCGAAAGAGACCCAGTACTTC.

The chain recombines TRBV9 with TRBJ2-7; the match to TRBD2 covers 8 bases. CDR1 is SGDLS, CDR2 YYNGEE, per germline. The CDR3 extends over 14 amino acids. V gave up 0 bases and J gave up 7 bases; unmatched junction bases: 6. The chain's CDR3 is CASSVGGSGKEQYF. CDR3 nucleotide sequence: TGTGCCAGCAGCGTAGGCGGTAGCGGGAAGGAGCAGTACTTC.

This chain joins TRBV18 and TRBJ1-2, with 7 bases fitting TRBD1. The germline V gene encodes CDR1 KGHSH and CDR2 LQKENI. The length of the CDR3 is 15 residues. The V segment lost 2 bases and the J segment 7 bases; nucleotides outside the gene matches: 10. Here the CDR3 reads CASSPISARGSGYTF. The CDR3 DNA reads TGTGCCAGCTCACCAATATCGGCCAGGGGGTCTGGCTACACCTTC.

The V and J genes are TRBV7-4 and TRBJ1-6; tentatively, D is TRBD1 (6 bases). The CDR3 is 19 amino acids. Trimming took 6 bases from V and 4 from J, leaving 25 bases between them. The germline V gene has CDR1 SGHVT and CDR2 SQSDAQ. Here the CDR3 reads CASSFDPGHLLLYNSPLHF. The CDR3 nucleotides are TGTGCCAGCAGTTTCGATCCGGGACATTTGCTCCTTTATAATTCACCCCTCCACTTT.

The CDR3 reads CASSYHVTNTGELFF. The CDR3 DNA reads TGTGCCAGCAGTTACCACGTTACGAACACCGGGGAGCTGTTTTTT. This chain connects TRBV6-2 or TRBV6-3 to TRBJ2-2; D is undetermined. CDR3 size: 15 residues. Germline V gene sequence: CDR1 MNHEY, CDR2 SVGEGT. V was pared by 2 bases and J by 0 bases, with 7 bases between.

This clone came up once. V usage is TRBV5-1 and J usage is TRBJ1-1; a weak D match, TRBD1 (5 bases). CDR3 length equals 14 residues. Germline-derived CDR1 and CDR2 are SGHRS and YFSETQ. V was trimmed by 6 bases and J by 1 base, leaving 13 bases between them. CDR3 coding DNA: TGCGCCAGCACCCCGGGACTTCCGAACACTGAAGCTTTCTTT. Encoded protein: CASTPGLPNTEAFF. Filled out from reference TRBV5-1 and TRBJ1-1, the complete variable domain reads KAGVTQTPRYLIKTRGQQVTLSCSPISGHRSVSWYQQTPGQGLQFLFEYFSETQRNKGNFPGRFSGRQFSNSRSEMNVSTLELGDSALYLCASTPGLPNTEAFFGQGTRLTVV.

The rearrangement uses TRBV15 and TRBJ2-7, with TRBD1 matching over 7 bases. Germline V gene lookup returns CDR1 LNHNV and CDR2 YYDKDF (reference sequence). V gave up 8 bases and J gave up 3 bases; unmatched junction bases: 4. The CDR3 runs 12 residues. The CDR3 reads CATGDSYYEQYF. The CDR3, as DNA: TGTGCCACCGGGGACAGCTACTACGAGCAGTACTTC. Supplemented by reference TRBV15 and TRBJ2-7, the full variable domain reads DAMVIQNPRYQVTQFGKPVTLSCSQTLNHNVMYWYQQKSSQAPKLLFHYYDKDFNNEADTPDNFQSRRPNTSFCFLDIRSPGLGDTAMYLCATGDSYYEQYFGPGTRLTVT.